This record concerns one T cell receptor (beta chain) sequence. Which antigen it targets is not known. No qualities accompany the bases; no much larger clone lies one base away. The immunoSEQ hsTCRB v3.0 assay was used at survey level resolution to sequence the TRB variable region. A depth of roughly 35,000-55,000 T-cell genomes per sample was targeted for TRB sequencing. An Illumina MiSeq with a v3 150-cycle kit was used to sequence the pooled TRB libraries. Turning to the authors' computational methods: Analysis of repertoires was carried out in R inside a reproducible Nextflow workflow spanning QC, data transformation and analysis. LymphoSeq2, an R package for exploring AIRR-Seq data, was used to implement custom analyses. A handful of samples that produced fewer than 5000 total TRB sequences were removed, so 190 or so HIV repertoires were analyzed. Among the 170 to 200 retained HIV repertoires, 55 to 60 were collected before ART initiation and 120 to 140 after ART initiation. Repertoires were downsampled to 5000 TRB nucleotide sequences, with summary statistics averaged over 100 downsampling iterations. The analysis kept only TRB sequences whose CDR3 regions were at least seven amino acids long. A Shannon entropy-derived clonality score and the Gini coefficient were used to measure diversity. In the repertoire networks, any two of the top 5000 CDR3 amino acid sequences were linked whenever the two sequences differed by an edit distance of one. For TRB CDR3 amino acid sequences, antigen specificity groups and MHC restriction were predicted with GLIPH2. To flag known associations with CMV, EBV, HIV or tissue antigens, CDR3 amino acid sequences were compared against VDJdb and McPAS-TCR. Pre-ART, post-ART and control groups were compared with Wilcoxon signed-rank tests and Holm-Bonferroni correction. Imported from immuneACCESS, the table was reduced by TCRdb to in-frame sequences with V and J called. These copies leave out some clones; in studies compared against another copy, an unresolved V gene accounts for under half, and the cause of the remainder is not known. The D gene and trimming were derived from the DNA, and the V and J assignments and clone size from that table. The table for this sample lists tens of thousands of clones; 90% to 95% of them were counted only once. Around 2.7% of the sample belongs to the ten largest clones.

To be included, a participant needed at least one PBMC sample from before ART initiation plus at least two post-ART samples. Treatment was received in the United States of America by all participants with HIV. Cryopreserved samples of about 0.9-11 million PBMC were thawed and washed before DNA extraction. At the time of the earliest PBMC sample for each participant with HIV, ages ranged from roughly 23 to 55 years. PBMC samples from each participant spanned 1-4 timepoints before ART initiation and 2-8 timepoints after ART initiation, with a median of 7 samples. For every participant, serial HIV viral load, CD4+ T-cell count, ART history and demographic data were obtained. A Qiagen kit on a QIAcube was used to extract genomic DNA from unsorted PBMC, with samples processed in batches of 12. This sample is drawn from a study of long-term antiretroviral therapy in people with HIV (dated by TCRdb to between 2021 and 2022). For the study in its entirety: The earliest samples were collected roughly a decade before the 2015 WHO recommendation for immediate ART, at a time when ART was usually postponed until CD4 counts fell. Of the roughly 27 participants with HIV, approximately ten were female. No cross-contamination during QIAcube processing was shown when test extractions of a monoclonal T-cell line were performed alongside about 30 polyclonal samples. From over 25 adults with confirmed HIV infection, the cohort provided 150 to 200 cryopreserved PBMC samples, gathered serially across a mean of approximately six years (range 1-12). Whether ART initiation and durable HIV suppression were associated with changes in peripheral blood TRB repertoire composition and diversity was tested in a retrospective serial study.

The CDR3 has 15 amino acids, counting the end cysteine and phenylalanine. Here the CDR3 DNA is all that survives: 45 bases in frame from base 1. The germline V gene supplies CDR1 SQVTM and CDR2 ANQGSEA. For this chain, trimming is 5 bases at the V end and 3 bases at the J end, and the number of junction bases without a gene match is 8. Beyond this particular receptor, the publication reports: Limited PBMC availability meant only the TCR beta chain was sequenced, without alpha chain pairing. Inferences about post-ART repertoire changes were limited because no data were available on ART adherence, viral resistance or therapy changes. Unsorted PBMC were profiled instead of sorted CD4+ and CD8+ T cells because pre-ART samples had limited cell numbers. Starting ART was linked to a significant rise in TRB diversity, yet even after long-term ART the diversity remained significantly lower than in transplant donor controls. Samples dated from about 2004 to 2018, and the ART regimens used may be less effective than current ones. Compared with controls, HIV repertoires had narrower CDR3 length ranges, and the network structure pointed to an antigen-experienced repertoire that shifted only slightly toward naive after ART. The repertoire was dominated across all time points by expanded TRB clones identified before ART initiation, although this dominance was seen to fluctuate and to decrease in many PLHIV after ART.

The V and J genes are TRBV29-1 and TRBJ2-1, with 9 central nucleotides matching TRBD2. The sample in question was unsorted PBMCs, obtained 7.4 years after starting antiretroviral therapy. The TCR sequence derives from a man between 45 and 60 years old with HIV. The CDR3 reads CSVTPYSGGYNEQFF. The DNA reads as follows: TGCAGCGTTACGCCCTATAGCGGGGGCTACAATGAGCAGTTCTTC.